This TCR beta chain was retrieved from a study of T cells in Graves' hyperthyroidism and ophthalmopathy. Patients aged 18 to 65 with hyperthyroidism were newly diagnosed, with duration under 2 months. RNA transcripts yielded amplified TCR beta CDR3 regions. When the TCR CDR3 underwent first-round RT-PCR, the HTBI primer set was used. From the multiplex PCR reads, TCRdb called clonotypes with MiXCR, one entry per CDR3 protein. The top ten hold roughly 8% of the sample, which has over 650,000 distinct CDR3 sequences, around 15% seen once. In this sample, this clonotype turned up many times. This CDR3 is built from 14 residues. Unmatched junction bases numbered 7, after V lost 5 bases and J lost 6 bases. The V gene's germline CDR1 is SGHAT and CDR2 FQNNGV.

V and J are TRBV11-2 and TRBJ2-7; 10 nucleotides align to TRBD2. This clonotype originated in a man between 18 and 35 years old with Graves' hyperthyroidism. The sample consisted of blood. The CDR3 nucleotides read TGTGCCAGCAGCCCTAGCGGGAGTATATCCGAGCAGTACTTC. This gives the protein CASSPSGSISEQYF.